Included here is one TCR beta chain sequence, with context. These data belong to a study of blood T cell repertoires in COVID-19. The length of the CDR3 is 15 residues. CDR1 and CDR2 from the germline V gene are SGHRS and YFSETQ. V shed 5 bases and J 2 bases; nucleotides not matched to a gene: 3. Method: immunoSEQ multiplex PCR; TCRdb's copy keeps in-frame clones and lacks some. The sample gives under 45,000 clones, 85% to 90% of which show up once; approximately 4% is in the top ten. The sequencing sample was made of peripheral blood. The chain links TRBV5-1 to TRBJ2-2; 10 nucleotides agree with TRBD1. This clonotype originated in a man aged 35 to 55 with COVID-19, enrolled during active disease. The CDR3 spells CASRPTGGNTGELFF. As DNA, the CDR3 is TGCGCCAGCAGGCCGACAGGGGGCAACACCGGGGAGCTGTTTTTT.